This passage covers 25 T cell receptor beta chains from one sample sequenced in a study of T cells after yellow fever vaccination. MiXCR, applied by TCRdb to the 5' RACE reads, yields one record per CDR3 protein. The sample lists approximately 350,000 distinct CDR3 sequences, roughly 10% seen once, with roughly a sixth in the top ten. This specimen was PBMCs, taken on the day of the first yellow fever vaccination. Source of these receptors: a man younger than 30 who received the YFV17D yellow fever vaccine.

This clonotype was detected a few times. The rearrangement joins TRBV12-3 or TRBV12-4 to TRBJ2-1; 11 bases fit TRBD1. V was pared by 3 bases and J by 8 bases, with 9 bases of the junction left unmatched. The CDR3 length is 16 residues. The CDR3 region is CASSFRTGGASDEQFF. Written as DNA, the CDR3 is TGTGCCAGCAGTTTCCGGACAGGGGGCGCGTCAGATGAGCAGTTCTTC.

This clonotype was seen more than once but under ten times. This chain connects TRBV5-1 to TRBJ1-1; 7 bases are a match to TRBD1. The CDR3 runs to 14 residues. The junction had 4 bases not matched to a gene; V was cut back by 3 bases and J by 2 bases. Germline V lookup: CDR1 SGHRS, CDR2 YFSETQ. CDR3 DNA sequence: TGCGCCAGCAGCTCGGACAGGATTAACACTGAAGCTTTCTTT. Translating gives CASSSDRINTEAFF.

A few counts support this clonotype. V and J are TRBV5-8 and TRBJ1-1; D gene uncertain. CDR3 length equals 14 residues. V lost 0 bases and J 1 base, leaving 7 bases between the germline ends. Germline lookup yields CDR1 SGHTS and CDR2 YDEGEE. CDR3 sequence: CASSLEERNTEAFF. The CDR3 DNA is TGTGCCAGCAGCTTGGAGGAACGGAACACTGAAGCTTTCTTT.

The chain is built from TRBV4-3 and TRBJ2-4, with 7 bases fitting TRBD1. This CDR3 is built from 17 residues. Trimming took 2 bases from V and 1 from J; bases not matched to a gene: 8. The germline V gene encodes CDR1 LGHNA and CDR2 YSLEER. For the CDR3, the DNA is TGCGCCAGCAGCCAAAGAAGGGGGCTCGGCGCCAAAAACATTCAGTACTTC. Translated: CASSQRRGLGAKNIQYF.

In DNA form, the CDR3 reads TGTGCCAGCTCACCACTAACGAGTGAGCAGTTCTTC. It specifies CASSPLTSEQFF. The rearrangement uses TRBV18 and TRBJ2-1; D remains unclear. Germline-derived CDR1 and CDR2 are KGHSH and LQKENI. V was cut by 1 base and J by 9 bases, with 7 bases left in between. The CDR3 extends over 12 amino acids. Full variable domain (outside the CDR3, taken from reference TRBV18 and TRBJ2-1): NAGVMQNPRHLVRRRGQEARLRCSPMKGHSHVYWYRQLPEEGLKFMVYLQKENIIDESGMPKERFSAEFPKEGPSILRIQQVVRGDSAAYFCASSPLTSEQFFGPGTRLTVL.

This clonotype was seen more than once but under ten times. V and J are TRBV7-3 and TRBJ1-2; D perhaps matches TRBD1 (6 bases). V lost 7 bases and J lost 3, with 21 bases in between. The CDR3 length is 16 residues. CDR1 is SGHTA and CDR2 is FQGTGA in the germline V gene. The CDR3 is CASTVRQERNYYGYTF. CDR3 DNA sequence: TGTGCCAGCACCGTAAGACAGGAAAGAAACTACTATGGCTACACCTTC.

The V call is TRBV7-9, the J call TRBJ2-5; TRBD2 might be the D (6 bases). Germline loops: CDR1 SEHNR, CDR2 FQNEAQ (reference sequence). The CDR3 extends over 15 amino acids. V lost 5 bases, J lost 0 bases, and 13 bases lay in between. CDR3 residues: CASSTIGTYQETQYF. As DNA, the CDR3 is TGTGCCAGCAGCACCATCGGGACTTACCAAGAGACCCAGTACTTC.

The chain links TRBV4-2 to TRBJ2-1, with D perhaps TRBD2 (6 bases). Germline values: CDR1 LGHNA, CDR2 YNFKEQ. V lost 3 bases and J lost 7, with 16 bases in between. The CDR3 covers 15 residues. DNA of the CDR3: TGTGCCAGCAGCCACGGGGGACGCCGGAGTAATGAGCAGTTCTTC. This sequence encodes CASSHGGRRSNEQFF.

A few counts support this clonotype. The J gene is TRBJ2-3, the V gene TRBV7-2, with TRBD2 matching over 9 bases. Trimming removed 2 bases from V and 1 base from J; junction bases left unmatched: 1. This CDR3 comprises 15 residues. Germline CDR1 is SGHTA and CDR2 is FQGNSA. The CDR3 loop is CASSLRLAGTDTQYF. The CDR3 DNA reads as TGTGCCAGCAGCTTAAGACTAGCGGGCACAGATACGCAGTATTTT.

This clonotype appeared a few times. This chain uses TRBV6-2 or TRBV6-3 with TRBJ1-1; TRBD1 might be the D (5 bases). CDR1 and CDR2 (germline): MNHEY, SVGEGT. V was cut by 5 bases and J by 8 bases, with 12 bases left in between. The CDR3 covers 12 residues. DNA of the CDR3: TGTGCCAGCAGTAATCCGGGACGAGAAGCTTTCTTT. It yields the protein CASSNPGREAFF.

The CDR3 region is CASSLGRPTSTDTQYF. The CDR3 DNA reads TGTGCCAGCAGCTTAGGGAGACCAACTAGCACAGATACGCAGTATTTT. The J gene is TRBJ2-3, the V gene TRBV7-9; D remains ambiguous. V was clipped by 1 base and J by 0 bases, with 11 bases between them. Germline assignment: CDR1 SEHNR and CDR2 FQNEAQ (reference sequence). This CDR3 contains 16 residues. Combining the CDR3 with reference TRBV7-9 and TRBJ2-3 gives the whole variable domain DTGVSQNPRHKITKRGQNVTFRCDPISEHNRLYWYRQTLGQGPEFLTYFQNEAQLEKSRLLSDRFSAERPKGSFSTLEIQRTEQGDSAMYLCASSLGRPTSTDTQYFGPGTRLTVL.

This chain's CDR3 is CASSGRGEQFF. DNA for the CDR3: TGTGCCAGCAGCGGAAGGGGTGAGCAGTTCTTC. The genes are TRBV28 and TRBJ2-1; possible D gene TRBD1, 5 bases. V was trimmed by 6 bases and J by 9 bases, leaving 9 bases between them. The CDR3 runs 11 residues. Germline CDR1 reads MDHEN; CDR2 reads SYDVKM.

This clonotype was seen a few times. This chain links TRBV10-3 with TRBJ2-1; 7 nucleotides align to TRBD1. The germline V gene has CDR1 ENHRY and CDR2 SYGVKD. This CDR3 contains 13 residues. After removal of 11 bases from V and 3 bases from J, the junction contained 7 bases not matched to a gene. CDR3 nucleotide sequence: TGTGCCTCGTCGGGGACAGACTACAATGAGCAGTTCTTC. Its translation is CASSGTDYNEQFF.

This clonotype was observed a few times. The J gene is TRBJ2-3, the V gene TRBV5-1; unclear D gene. Trimming took 1 base from V and 0 from J, leaving 6 bases between them. The germline V gene encodes CDR1 SGHRS and CDR2 YFSETQ. The CDR3 sequence is 14 residues long. The CDR3 is CASSLYGSTDTQYF. CDR3 in DNA: TGCGCCAGCAGCTTGTATGGGAGCACAGATACGCAGTATTTT.

On this clonotype: The junction shows a germline mismatch at one end, possibly a read error. The rearrangement joins TRBV25-1 to TRBJ1-6; the match to TRBD1 covers 11 bases. Germline-derived CDR1 and CDR2 are MGHDK and SYGVNS. The CDR3 is 16 amino acids. The CDR3 nucleotides are TGTGCCAGCAGTGAATATGGGACAGGGGGGAATTTACCCCTCCACTTT. Translated, it gives CASSEYGTGGNLPLHF.

By frequency in the sample, this clonotype is medium-sized. The V gene is TRBV7-3, the J gene TRBJ2-3, with no clear D. CDR3 length: 13 residues. Germline CDR1 is SGHTA and CDR2 is FQGTGA. Trimming removed 5 bases at V and 1 base at J, with 7 bases between. In nucleotides, the CDR3 is TGTGCCAGCAGCCTCTATGGCACAGATACGCAGTATTTT. Translation: CASSLYGTDTQYF.

This clonotype appeared many times. This rearrangement joins TRBV12-3 or TRBV12-4 to TRBJ2-2, with D tentatively TRBD2 (6 bases). V was pared by 3 bases and J by 2 bases, with 10 bases between. CDR3 length: 15 residues. The CDR3 sequence: CASSFGTYNTGELFF. CDR3 nucleotides: TGTGCCAGCAGTTTCGGGACTTACAACACCGGGGAGCTGTTTTTT.

This clonotype occurred many times. This chain uses TRBV24-1 with TRBJ2-5; TRBD2 aligns across 9 bases. V gave up 2 bases and J gave up 2 bases; unmatched junction bases: 2. Germline V lookup: CDR1 KGHDR, CDR2 SFDVKD. This CDR3 has 15 amino acids. DNA for the CDR3: TGTGCCACCAGTGATTCGGCGGGGGGGCAAGAGACCCAGTACTTC. Translation: CATSDSAGGQETQYF.

J is TRBJ1-5 and V is TRBV5-8; tentative D call: TRBD1 (6 bases). The CDR3 totals 13 residues. Germline V gene lookup returns CDR1 SGHTS and CDR2 YDEGEE. Trimming removed 4 bases at V and 3 bases at J, with 8 bases between. Here the CDR3 reads CASSRDINQPQHF. The CDR3 region has the DNA TGTGCCAGCAGCCGGGACATCAATCAGCCCCAGCATTTT.

This sequence joins TRBV18 and TRBJ1-2; a weak D match, TRBD1 (6 bases). Germline CDR1 reads KGHSH; CDR2 reads LQKENI. This CDR3 contains 14 residues. The germline V and J ends were trimmed by 4 bases and 4 bases, with 13 bases remaining between them. The CDR3 sequence is CASSQGQLVYGYTF. The CDR3 DNA sequence: TGTGCCAGCTCACAAGGACAGCTTGTCTATGGCTACACCTTC.

The chain recombines TRBV15 with TRBJ2-7; a possible D gene is TRBD2 (6 bases). CDR1 is LNHNV, CDR2 YYDKDF, per germline (reference sequence). CDR3 length: 13 residues. The germline V and J ends were trimmed by 5 bases and 3 bases, with 11 bases remaining between them. The CDR3 region is CATSGGDHYEQYF. For the CDR3, the DNA is TGTGCCACCAGCGGCGGGGACCACTACGAGCAGTACTTC.

The V call is TRBV7-2, the J call TRBJ1-2; 9 nucleotides agree with TRBD1. Germline V lookup: CDR1 SGHTA, CDR2 FQGNSA. V shed 6 bases, J shed 7 bases, and the junction held 12 bases outside the gene matches. The CDR3 is made up of 15 amino acids. The CDR3 DNA sequence: TGTGCCAGCAGACGGGACAGGGTTGAGATCTCTGGCTACACCTTC. This encodes CASRRDRVEISGYTF. The full variable domain, completed using reference TRBV7-2 and TRBJ1-2, is GAGVSQSPSNKVTEKGKDVELRCDPISGHTALYWYRQSLGQGLEFLIYFQGNSAPDKSGLPSDRFSAERTGGSVSTLTIQRTQQEDSAVYLCASRRDRVEISGYTFGSGTRLTVV.

This clonotype was seen many times. V is TRBV7-2 and J is TRBJ1-1; the D is unclear. Deletions cut 5 bases from V and 1 base from J, with 11 bases between. The CDR3 covers 14 residues. CDR1 is SGHTA, CDR2 FQGNSA, per germline. In DNA form, the CDR3 reads TGTGCCAGCAGCCTAATCTGGGGGAACACTGAAGCTTTCTTT. As protein: CASSLIWGNTEAFF.

This clonotype was seen more than once but under ten times. The rearrangement joins TRBV5-1 to TRBJ1-5; maybe TRBD1 (6 bases). V lost 7 bases and J 5 bases, leaving 16 bases between the germline ends. The germline gives CDR1 SGHRS, CDR2 YFSETQ. There are 14 residues in the CDR3. In DNA, the CDR3 is TGCGCCAGCTCCACAGGGTCCCCTGATCAGCCCCAGCATTTT. Translation gives CASSTGSPDQPQHF.

This clonotype has a handful of counts. The DNA for the CDR3 is TGTGCCAGCAGCTTAGGGCAGTCGCACTACTACGAGCAGTACTTC. Protein sequence: CASSLGQSHYYEQYF. V usage is TRBV7-2 and J usage is TRBJ2-7; D call uncertain. The CDR3 extends over 15 amino acids. V was cut by 1 base and J by 3 bases, with 13 bases left in between. Germline V lookup: CDR1 SGHTA, CDR2 FQGNSA. Supplemented by reference TRBV7-2 and TRBJ2-7, the full variable domain reads GAGVSQSPSNKVTEKGKDVELRCDPISGHTALYWYRQSLGQGLEFLIYFQGNSAPDKSGLPSDRFSAERTGGSVSTLTIQRTQQEDSAVYLCASSLGQSHYYEQYFGPGTRLTVT.